The entry below gives a single T cell receptor beta chain sequence along with its context. Its target is unknown. Trimming pared 7 bases from V and 7 bases from J, leaving 17 bases between. Germline loops: CDR1 DFQATT, CDR2 SNEGSKA (reference sequence). The CDR3 has 13 amino acids. These data come from a study of blood T cells in healthy people across ages. Regarding the study as a whole: Fewer expanded clones and more diversity marked long-lived versus aged donors.

With a J-beta primer mix and a sample-barcoded 5' primer, a second PCR ran about 7 to 12 cycles. TCRdb reprocessed the 5' RACE reads with MiXCR, giving one entry per CDR3 protein. The top ten hold 7.9% of the sample, which has around 1.5 million distinct CDR3 sequences, approximately 40% seen once. The chain links TRBV20-1 to TRBJ2-1; maybe TRBD1 (6 bases). The sample was blood. This clonotype originated in a woman aged 18-30 years in good health. DNA for the CDR3: TGCAGTGTTCTTGCAGGGGTCGAGAATGAGCAGTTCTTC. Its protein product is CSVLAGVENEQFF.